This TCR beta chain originates from a study of blood T cell repertoires in COVID-19. Here immunoSEQ multiplex PCR was the method, and the copy in TCRdb shows in-frame clones only, minus some. This table has roughly 95,000 clones, more than 75% appearing once. With V trimmed by 3 bases and J by 7 bases, 10 bases remained unmatched. Per germline, CDR1 LNHDA and CDR2 SQIVND (reference sequence). CDR3 length: 15 amino acids. This TCR derives from an elderly man with acute or convalescent COVID-19. This chain uses TRBV19 with TRBJ2-3; 7 bases match TRBD1. Sequenced input: peripheral blood. The CDR3 DNA follows: TGTGCCAGTAGTATCGCACAGGGGATTTCGAATACGCAGTATTTT. Residues: CASSIAQGISNTQYF.